The source of this TCR delta chain is a study of γδ T cells in repeated Plasmodium falciparum infection. Gammadelta T cells were flow-sorted from PBMC into Vgamma9/Vdelta2+ and Vdelta2-negative populations for bulk analysis. The CDR3 runs 18 residues. V was clipped by 6 bases and J by 4 bases, with 28 bases between them. Looked up from germline, CDR1 is TSESDYY and CDR2 is QEAYKQQN. TCRdb called clones anew from the multiplex PCR reads with CATT. The repertoire consists of 93,000 or so delta-chain clones, with 0.8% to 1% occurring once and the leading ten covering 9.6%. The chain carries TRAV38-2/DV8 and TRDJ1; D possibly corresponds to TRDD3 (5 bases). The clonotype originates from a pool of human donors (malaria-infected and uninfected, not separated). Sequencing input: gamma-delta T cells from blood. In DNA form, the CDR3 reads TGTGCTTATATCCCACCCCTCGCGGGGGGGGCCAAAGTCGATAAACTCATCTTT. The encoded protein is CAYIPPLAGGAKVDKLIF.